This T cell receptor beta chain was recovered during a study of T cell repertoires in cytomegalovirus infection. The CDR3 sequence is 15 residues long. Trimming cost V 0 bases and J 4 bases, with 13 bases left between them. Germline loops: CDR1 SGDLS, CDR2 YYNGEE. Each CDR3 protein gets one entry after TCRdb re-called the reads with MiXCR. The sample records about 260,000 distinct CDR3 sequences, approximately 14% being singletons. The specimen was PBMCs. The chain combines TRBV9 with TRBJ1-1, with a possible D match to TRBD1 (5 bases). This receptor was identified in a human donor in good health (CMV status not recorded). Some clones in this sample may be carry-over from other donors' samples. DNA for the CDR3: TGTGCCAGCAGCGTAGTAGACCTTAGGGGCACTGAAGCTTTCTTT. Translation: CASSVVDLRGTEAFF.